The next 28 T cell receptor beta chains were all read from a single sample in a study of T cells in Graves' hyperthyroidism and ophthalmopathy. From RNA transcripts, TCR beta CDR3 regions were amplified. The TCR CDR3 was amplified in a first-round RT-PCR using the HTBI primer set. From the multiplex PCR reads, TCRdb called clonotypes with MiXCR, one entry per CDR3 protein. The sample carries around 600,000 distinct CDR3 sequences, more than 15% recorded once. The sequencing sample was made of blood. The source of these receptors is a woman aged 40 to 50 with Graves' ophthalmopathy.

Ten or more counts support this clonotype. The chain couples TRBV18 to TRBJ1-1, with TRBD1 as a possible D gene (5 bases). Trimming took off 5 bases at V and 0 bases at J, with 7 bases between the two ends. The CDR3 has 13 residues. Germline CDR1 reads KGHSH; CDR2 reads LQKENI. The CDR3 sequence is CASSMTVNTEAFF. The DNA of the CDR3 is TGTGCCAGCTCAATGACAGTGAACACTGAAGCTTTCTTT.

This clonotype was recorded at least ten times. The chain carries TRBV28 and TRBJ2-3, with a possible D match to TRBD1 (6 bases). CDR3 size: 14 residues. Trimming left V 7 bases short and J 6 bases short, with 17 bases between. Germline V gene lookup returns CDR1 MDHEN and CDR2 SYDVKM. The CDR3 bases are TGTGCCAGCACCGAACAGGGTTGGGCGGATACGCAGTATTTT. Amino acid sequence: CASTEQGWADTQYF.

Notes on this clonotype: A much larger clone differs from this one at a single base, so this may be a read error. The chain recombines TRBV11-2 with TRBJ1-6; possible D gene TRBD1, 5 bases. The CDR3 loop spans 15 amino acids. V lost 8 bases and J lost 8, with 19 bases in between. CDR1 is SGHAT, CDR2 FQNNGV, per germline. The CDR3 nucleotides are TGTGCCAGCCGTCAACCGGGACGCGATGATTCACCCCTCCACTTT. The encoded protein is CASRQPGRDDSPLHF.

This clonotype was recorded at least ten times. The chain combines TRBV20-1 with TRBJ2-5, with 7 bases fitting TRBD2. The CDR3 totals 12 residues. Germline V gene lookup returns CDR1 DFQATT and CDR2 SNEGSKA (reference sequence). V trimming: 7 bases; J trimming: 2 bases; junction bases outside the gene matches: 4. Here the CDR3 DNA reads TGCAGTGTATGGCGGGGGCAAGAGACCCAGTACTTC. Amino acid sequence: CSVWRGQETQYF.

This clonotype was found many times. The chain uses TRBV28 and TRBJ2-3; possible D gene TRBD1, 6 bases. Germline V gene lookup returns CDR1 MDHEN and CDR2 SYDVKM. There are 16 residues in the CDR3. V shed 8 bases and J shed 3 bases, with 21 bases lying between them. CDR3 loop: CASRDTPNWETDTQYF. For the CDR3, the DNA is TGTGCCAGCCGGGACACCCCCAATTGGGAAACAGATACGCAGTATTTT.

The table lists this clonotype with a few counts. The J gene is TRBJ2-1, the V gene TRBV6-2 or TRBV6-3; 8 positions agree with TRBD2. Germline V gene sequence: CDR1 MNHEY, CDR2 SVGEGT. This CDR3 has 16 amino acids. The junction had 11 bases not matched to a gene; V was cut back by 6 bases and J by 4 bases. This CDR3 is CASRIGGTRNYNEQFF. In DNA, the CDR3 is TGTGCCAGCAGGATCGGGGGGACTAGGAATTACAATGAGCAGTTCTTC.

This clonotype was counted only a few times. This chain links TRBV7-8 with TRBJ2-7; D gene ambiguous. Germline values: CDR1 SGHVS, CDR2 FQNEAQ. Trimming took 5 bases from V and 3 from J, leaving 8 bases between them. The CDR3 length is 12 residues. The CDR3 DNA reads TGTGCCAGCAGCATAGGACGCTACGAGCAGTACTTC. Encoded protein: CASSIGRYEQYF.

The chain combines TRBV7-8 with TRBJ1-2, with a tentative D call TRBD1 (5 bases). V was shortened by 0 bases and J by 8 bases, with 16 bases between the two germline ends. The CDR3 sequence is 15 residues long. Per germline, CDR1 SGHVS and CDR2 FQNEAQ. DNA for the CDR3: TGTGCCAGCAGCTTAGCCGGCAAGGGGCTGAAAGGCTACACCTTC. It yields the protein CASSLAGKGLKGYTF. The entire variable domain, with the rest obtained from reference TRBV7-8 and TRBJ1-2, is as follows: GAGVSQSPRYKVAKRGQDVALRCDPISGHVSLFWYQQALGQGPEFLTYFQNEAQLDKSGLPSDRFFAERPEGSVSTLKIQRTQQEDSAVYLCASSLAGKGLKGYTFGSGTRLTVV.

For this clonotype: A much larger clone is a single base away; this may be a read error. This chain links TRBV11-2 with TRBJ2-1; TRBD2 might be the D (6 bases). The CDR3 is made up of 15 amino acids. The germline V gene has CDR1 SGHAT and CDR2 FQNNGV. The CDR3 DNA is TGTGCCGGCAGCTTCGGCGTCGGGAGAGGGGATGAGCAGTTCTTC. This codes for CAGSFGVGRGDEQFF.

This clonotype occurred many times. This chain uses TRBV30 with TRBJ1-1; 7 positions match TRBD1. CDR3 length equals 13 residues. V was pared by 3 bases and J by 7 bases, with 8 bases of the junction left unmatched. CDR1 and CDR2 (germline): GTSNPN, SVGIG (reference sequence). The CDR3 DNA sequence: TGTGCCTGGAGCACACAGGGGAGGGGTGAAGCTTTCTTT. It is translated as CAWSTQGRGEAFF.

This clonotype has at least ten counts. J is TRBJ2-3 and V is TRBV7-2; possible D gene TRBD2, 5 bases. Germline assignment: CDR1 SGHTA and CDR2 FQGNSA. The CDR3 consists of 15 residues. V shed 1 base and J shed 0 bases, with 8 bases lying between them. This CDR3 reads CASSLEAASTDTQYF. Written as DNA, the CDR3 is TGTGCCAGCAGCTTAGAAGCGGCTAGCACAGATACGCAGTATTTT. Variable domain in full (rest from reference TRBV7-2 and TRBJ2-3): GAGVSQSPSNKVTEKGKDVELRCDPISGHTALYWYRQSLGQGLEFLIYFQGNSAPDKSGLPSDRFSAERTGGSVSTLTIQRTQQEDSAVYLCASSLEAASTDTQYFGPGTRLTVL.

This sequence joins TRBV20-1 and TRBJ1-2, with a possible D match to TRBD1 (6 bases). V gave up 6 bases and J gave up 2 bases, with 13 bases separating them. The germline CDR1 and CDR2 sequences are DFQATT and SNEGSKA (reference sequence). CDR3 size: 13 residues. CDR3 region: CSAAEGGNYGYTF. CDR3 bases: TGCAGTGCCGCTGAAGGGGGGAACTATGGCTACACCTTC.

The chain uses TRBV6-1 and TRBJ2-5; TRBD1 aligns across 9 bases. CDR1 and CDR2 from the germline V gene are MNHNS and SASEGT. This CDR3 spans 14 amino acids. With 4 bases clipped from V and 5 bases from J, the junction kept 5 bases outside the gene matches. The CDR3 coding sequence is TGTGCCAGCAGTGTAGGTACAGGGGGCGAGACCCAGTACTTC. Its translation is CASSVGTGGETQYF.

This clonotype was seen repeatedly, ten times or more. This chain connects TRBV2 to TRBJ2-1; 14 positions agree with TRBD2. Germline V CDR1 and CDR2: SNHLY, FYNNEI. The ends lost 5 bases at V and 9 bases at J; junction bases unmatched: 9. The CDR3 extends over 16 amino acids. DNA of the CDR3: TGTGCCAGCAGTCTTGACCCGGGACTAGCGGGAGCTGAGCAGTTCTTC. Translation gives CASSLDPGLAGAEQFF.

The chain employs TRBV2 and TRBJ2-1, with D unclear. Trimming stripped 7 bases from V and 0 bases from J, with 16 bases between. The germline V gene has CDR1 SNHLY and CDR2 FYNNEI. The CDR3 covers 16 residues. In DNA, the CDR3 is TGTGCCAGCACCAGGTCAGGAATCAGCTCCTACAATGAGCAGTTCTTC. Its protein is CASTRSGISSYNEQFF.

The table lists this clonotype with many counts. The V and J genes are TRBV6-1 and TRBJ1-5; maybe TRBD1 (5 bases). V was shortened by 3 bases and J by 4 bases, with 7 bases between the two germline ends. The length of the CDR3 is 13 residues. Germline assignment: CDR1 MNHNS and CDR2 SASEGT. CDR3 amino acids: CASSEGGNQPQHF. CDR3 sequence (DNA): TGTGCCAGCAGTGAGGGGGGAAATCAGCCCCAGCATTTT.

The genes are TRBV6-2 or TRBV6-3 and TRBJ2-7; 7 nucleotides match TRBD1. This CDR3 spans 14 amino acids. The V and J ends lost 0 bases and 6 bases, in that order; junction bases with no gene match: 5. Germline loops: CDR1 MNHEY, CDR2 SVGEGT. CDR3 DNA sequence: TGTGCCAGCAGTTACTCGAGGACAGGACCCGAGCAGTACTTC. Translating gives CASSYSRTGPEQYF.

This clonotype was counted ten times or more. This rearrangement joins TRBV20-1 to TRBJ2-7, with a possible D match to TRBD2 (5 bases). From germline, CDR1 is DFQATT and CDR2 SNEGSKA (reference sequence). The CDR3 contains 13 residues. V was trimmed by 5 bases and J by 3 bases, leaving 14 bases between them. The CDR3 region is CSAELGEHYEQYF. DNA for the CDR3: TGCAGTGCTGAGCTTGGGGAGCACTACGAGCAGTACTTC.

This clonotype was found a few times. CDR3 coding DNA: TGCAGTGCTAGTAGTGGACGCAAACCCAATGAGCAGTTCTTC. Translation: CSASSGRKPNEQFF. The chain links TRBV20-1 to TRBJ2-1; D unclear. This CDR3 is 14 amino acids long. The V gene lost 3 bases and the J gene lost 6 bases, with 15 bases spanning the gap. Germline assignment: CDR1 DFQATT and CDR2 SNEGSKA (reference sequence).

This clonotype was counted ten times or more. The V and J genes are TRBV28 and TRBJ1-1; D is ambiguous. The CDR3 extends over 14 amino acids. V was cut by 3 bases and J by 6 bases, with 14 bases left in between. Germline loops: CDR1 MDHEN, CDR2 SYDVKM. DNA for the CDR3: TGTGCCAGCAGTTTGCGAAGGGTCGGGGCTGAAGCTTTCTTT. It specifies CASSLRRVGAEAFF. The full variable domain, its missing parts supplied by reference TRBV28 and TRBJ1-1, is DVKVTQSSRYLVKRTGEKVFLECVQDMDHENMFWYRQDPGLGLRLIYFSYDVKMKEKGDIPEGYSVSREKKERFSLILESASTNQTSMYLCASSLRRVGAEAFFGQGTRLTVV.

This clonotype was detected ten times or more. Germline and junction disagree at one end, which may indicate a read error. The chain carries TRBV7-2 and TRBJ2-3; D could derive from TRBD1 or TRBD2 (5 bases each). The germline V gene encodes CDR1 SGHTA and CDR2 FQGNSA. The CDR3 has 14 amino acids. Here the CDR3 reads CASSQGPSTGTQYF. The CDR3 DNA reads TGTGCCAGCAGCCAGGGACCTAGCACAGGTACGCAGTATTTT. The complete variable domain, with remaining parts taken from reference TRBV7-2 and TRBJ2-3, reads GAGVSQSPSNKVTEKGKDVELRCDPISGHTALYWYRQSLGQGLEFLIYFQGNSAPDKSGLPSDRFSAERTGGSVSTLTIQRTQQEDSAVYLCASSQGPSTGTQYFGPGTRLTVL.

The chain couples TRBV12-3 or TRBV12-4 to TRBJ1-6; 7 bases line up with TRBD1. The CDR3 is 14 amino acids. The V and J ends lost 6 bases and 5 bases, in that order; junction bases with no gene match: 4. In nucleotides, the CDR3 is TGTGCCAGCAGACCGGGACAGCATAATTCACCCCTCCACTTT. Its protein is CASRPGQHNSPLHF.

This clonotype occurred many times. V usage is TRBV2 and J usage is TRBJ2-5, with unresolved D. V gave up 7 bases and J gave up 2 bases, with 8 bases separating them. Germline CDR1 is SNHLY and CDR2 is FYNNEI. The CDR3 spans 12 residues. CDR3 nucleotides: TGTGCCAGCAACCCAGATCAAGAGACCCAGTACTTC. It specifies CASNPDQETQYF.

In this sample, this clonotype turned up a few times. This chain connects TRBV6-1 to TRBJ1-2; TRBD1 agrees at 9 bases. The ends lost 6 bases at V and 7 bases at J; junction bases unmatched: 6. This CDR3 is built from 13 residues. CDR1 is MNHNS and CDR2 is SASEGT in the germline V gene. The CDR3: CASRTQGAGGYTF. The CDR3 DNA sequence: TGTGCCAGCAGAACACAGGGGGCGGGTGGCTACACCTTC.

This clonotype was counted ten times or more. The CDR3 coding sequence is TGTGCCAGCAGACTCGTTGCAGGGGCCGCCTACGAGCAGTACTTC. It translates to CASRLVAGAAYEQYF. The V call is TRBV27, the J call TRBJ2-7; D might be TRBD1 (6 bases). The V gene's germline CDR1 is MNHEY and CDR2 SMNVEV (reference sequence). Trimming cost V 6 bases and J 2 bases, with 17 bases left between them. The CDR3 runs to 15 residues.

This clonotype was detected ten times or more. The gene calls are TRBV28 and TRBJ2-1, with a tentative D call TRBD1 (5 bases). The CDR3 is 14 residues long. V was shortened by 7 bases and J by 8 bases, with 18 bases between the two germline ends. Germline V gene sequence: CDR1 MDHEN, CDR2 SYDVKM. CDR3 in amino acids: CASMPLGAVDEQFF. The CDR3 bases are TGTGCCAGCATGCCCCTTGGGGCGGTCGATGAGCAGTTCTTC.

The chain couples TRBV29-1 to TRBJ1-1, with D possibly matching TRBD1 (5 bases). This CDR3 is 14 amino acids long. The V gene lost 2 bases and the J gene lost 3 bases, with 13 bases spanning the gap. From germline, CDR1 is SQVTM and CDR2 ANQGSEA. The CDR3 spells CSVEMFKGDTEAFF. CDR3 DNA: TGCAGCGTTGAAATGTTTAAAGGGGACACTGAAGCTTTCTTT.

This clonotype came up many times. This rearrangement joins TRBV6-1 to TRBJ2-7, with 8 positions matching TRBD1. The CDR3 totals 15 residues. V lost 4 bases and J lost 1; bases outside the gene matches: 6. The germline CDR1 and CDR2 sequences are MNHNS and SASEGT. The CDR3 nucleotides read TGTGCCAGCAGTGGTAGGGGGACAGGTTCCTACGAGCAGTACTTC. This gives the protein CASSGRGTGSYEQYF.